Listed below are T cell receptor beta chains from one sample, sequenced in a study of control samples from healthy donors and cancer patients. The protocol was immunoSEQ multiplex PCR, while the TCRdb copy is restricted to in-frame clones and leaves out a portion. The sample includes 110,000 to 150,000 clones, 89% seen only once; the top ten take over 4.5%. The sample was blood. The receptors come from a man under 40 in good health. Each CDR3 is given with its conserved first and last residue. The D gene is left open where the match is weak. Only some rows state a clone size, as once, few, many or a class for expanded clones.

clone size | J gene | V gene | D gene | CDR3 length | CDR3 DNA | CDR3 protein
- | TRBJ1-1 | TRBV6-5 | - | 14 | TGTGCCAGCAGCCAGACAGAAATGAACACTGAAGCTTTCTTT | CASSQTEMNTEAFF
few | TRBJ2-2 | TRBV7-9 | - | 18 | TGTGCCAGCAGCGATGGTGCGGCTGTGGGCCCGGGTCGCGGGGAGCTGTTTTTT | CASSDGAAVGPGRGELFF
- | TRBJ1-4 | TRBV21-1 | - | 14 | TGTGCCAGCAGCATCGACAGTAATAAAGAAAAACTGTTTTTT | CASSIDSNKEKLFF
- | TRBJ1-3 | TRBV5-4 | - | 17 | TGTGCCAGCAGCGGGGCAAACCGTGGAGAGCCTGGAAACACCATATATTTT | CASSGANRGEPGNTIYF
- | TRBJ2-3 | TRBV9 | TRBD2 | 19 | TGTGCCAGCAGCCGGACTAGCGGGGGGGCCATGGCCTCCACAGATACGCAGTATTTT | CASSRTSGGAMASTDTQYF
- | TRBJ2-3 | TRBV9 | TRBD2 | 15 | TGTGCCAGCAGCCCCCGGACTAGCCGCACAGATACGCAGTATTTT | CASSPRTSRTDTQYF
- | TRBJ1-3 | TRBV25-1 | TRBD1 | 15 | TGTGCCAGCAGTGTAGAGGGGGCGACTGGAAACACCATATATTTT | CASSVEGATGNTIYF
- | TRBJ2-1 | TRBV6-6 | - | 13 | TGTGCCAGCACTTTACCGTCGTACAATGAGCAGTTCTTC | CASTLPSYNEQFF
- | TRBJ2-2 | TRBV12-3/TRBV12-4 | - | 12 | TGTGCCGGCCGCCACGATGCCGGGGAGCTGTTTTTT | CAGRHDAGELFF
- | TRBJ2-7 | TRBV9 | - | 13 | TGTGCCAGCAGCGTAGATTTGTCCTACGAGCAGTACTTC | CASSVDLSYEQYF
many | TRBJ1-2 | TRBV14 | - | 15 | TGTGCCAGCAGCCAAGATCGATTCCAGACTCAGGGCTACACCTTC | CASSQDRFQTQGYTF
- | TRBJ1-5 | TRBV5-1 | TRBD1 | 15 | TGCGCCAGCAGCCTACGGGACAGAGACAATCAGCCCCAGCATTTT | CASSLRDRDNQPQHF